Reported below is one T cell receptor (beta chain). The table came from immunoSEQ multiplex PCR; TCRdb's copy has only in-frame clones and leaves some out. The data show tens of thousands of clones, 91% seen once. The data were taken from a study of T cell changes during pregnancy in multiple sclerosis. V shed 7 bases, J shed 3 bases, and the junction held 7 bases outside the gene matches. Per the germline V gene, CDR1 is WSHSY and CDR2 is SAAADI. The CDR3 is 15 amino acids. The chain is built from TRBV10-2 and TRBJ2-7, with 12 bases that match TRBD2. This clonotype was sampled from a female donor in good health, enrolled as a control in a pregnancy study. Sequences were derived from peripheral blood, sampled after pregnancy. CDR3 sequence (DNA): TGCGCCAGCACCCCTGGACTAGCGGGGAACTACGAGCAGTACTTC. It is translated as CASTPGLAGNYEQYF.